This T cell receptor (beta chain) was identified in a study of control samples from healthy donors and cancer patients. The CDR3 loop spans 17 amino acids. Germline loops: CDR1 SQVTM, CDR2 ANQGSEA. V trimming: 3 bases; J trimming: 1 base; junction bases outside the gene matches: 11. Assay used: immunoSEQ multiplex PCR; TCRdb lists only in-frame clones, some missing. The sample has around 110,000 clones, approximately 93% seen once. The receptor was isolated from a man aged 25 to 45 in good health. V usage is TRBV29-1 and J usage is TRBJ2-1, with 8 bases identical to TRBD1. Sequencing was done on a sample of blood. CDR3 bases: TGCAGCGTTGAGATACGGCTCAGGGGGCAGTCCTACAATGAGCAGTTCTTC. Protein product: CSVEIRLRGQSYNEQFF.